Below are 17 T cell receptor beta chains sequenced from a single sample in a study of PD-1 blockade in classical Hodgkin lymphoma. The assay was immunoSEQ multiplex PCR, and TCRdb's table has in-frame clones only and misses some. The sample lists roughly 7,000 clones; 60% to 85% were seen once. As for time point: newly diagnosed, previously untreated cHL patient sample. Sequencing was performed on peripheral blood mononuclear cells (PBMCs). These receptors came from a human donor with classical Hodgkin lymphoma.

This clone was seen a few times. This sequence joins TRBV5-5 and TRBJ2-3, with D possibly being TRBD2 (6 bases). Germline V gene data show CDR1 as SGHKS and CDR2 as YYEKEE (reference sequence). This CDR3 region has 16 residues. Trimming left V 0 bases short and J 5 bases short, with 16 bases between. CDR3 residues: CASSLGAGTLGDTQYF. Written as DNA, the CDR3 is TGTGCCAGCAGCTTGGGGGCCGGGACTCTAGGAGATACGCAGTATTTT.

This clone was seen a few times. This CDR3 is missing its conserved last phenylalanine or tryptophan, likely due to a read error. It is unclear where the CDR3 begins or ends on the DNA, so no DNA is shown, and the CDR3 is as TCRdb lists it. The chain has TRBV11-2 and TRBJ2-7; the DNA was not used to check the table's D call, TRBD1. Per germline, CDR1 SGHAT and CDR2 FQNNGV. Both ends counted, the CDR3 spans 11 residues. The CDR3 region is CASTISGTGSP.

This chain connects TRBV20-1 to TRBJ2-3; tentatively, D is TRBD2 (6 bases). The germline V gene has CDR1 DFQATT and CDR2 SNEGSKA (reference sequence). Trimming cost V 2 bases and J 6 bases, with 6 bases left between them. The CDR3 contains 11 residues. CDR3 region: CSARRGDTQYF. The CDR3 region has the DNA TGCAGTGCTAGACGGGGGGATACGCAGTATTTT.

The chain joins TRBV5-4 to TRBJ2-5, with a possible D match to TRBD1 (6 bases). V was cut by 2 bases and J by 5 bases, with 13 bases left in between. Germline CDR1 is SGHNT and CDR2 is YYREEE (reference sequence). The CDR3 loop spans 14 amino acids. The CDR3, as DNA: TGTGCCAGCAGCTTAGCAGGGGAGAAGGAGACCCAGTACTTC. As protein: CASSLAGEKETQYF.

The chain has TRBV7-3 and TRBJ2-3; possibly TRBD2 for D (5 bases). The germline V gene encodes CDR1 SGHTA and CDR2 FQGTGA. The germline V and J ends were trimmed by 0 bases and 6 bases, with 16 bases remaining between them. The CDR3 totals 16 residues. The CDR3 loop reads CASSLTQAGGRDTQYF. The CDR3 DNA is TGTGCCAGCAGCTTAACGCAGGCAGGAGGACGGGATACGCAGTATTTT.

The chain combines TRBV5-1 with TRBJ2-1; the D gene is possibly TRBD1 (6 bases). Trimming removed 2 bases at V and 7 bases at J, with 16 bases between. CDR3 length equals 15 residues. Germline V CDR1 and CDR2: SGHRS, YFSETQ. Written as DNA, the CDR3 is TGCGCCAGCAGCTTCACAGGGTTTAGAGGAAATGAGCAGTTCTTC. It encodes CASSFTGFRGNEQFF.

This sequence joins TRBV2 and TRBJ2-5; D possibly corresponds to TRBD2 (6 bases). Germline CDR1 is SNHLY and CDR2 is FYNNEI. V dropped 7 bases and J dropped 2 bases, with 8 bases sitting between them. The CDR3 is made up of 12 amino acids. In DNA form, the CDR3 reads TGTGCCAGCAAGGAGGGACAAGAGACCCAGTACTTC. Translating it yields CASKEGQETQYF.

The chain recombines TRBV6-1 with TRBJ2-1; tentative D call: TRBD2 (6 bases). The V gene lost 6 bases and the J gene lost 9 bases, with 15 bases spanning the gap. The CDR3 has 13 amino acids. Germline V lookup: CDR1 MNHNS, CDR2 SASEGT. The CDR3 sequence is CASSFRRDGEQFF. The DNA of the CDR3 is TGTGCCAGCAGCTTTAGGAGGGATGGTGAGCAGTTCTTC.

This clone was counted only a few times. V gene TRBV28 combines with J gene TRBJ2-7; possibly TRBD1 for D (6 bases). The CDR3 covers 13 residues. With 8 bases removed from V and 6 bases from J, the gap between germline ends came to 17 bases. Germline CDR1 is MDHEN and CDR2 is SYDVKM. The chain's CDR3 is CASSPGTTAEQYF. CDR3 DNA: TGTGCCAGCTCCCCCGGGACAACTGCCGAGCAGTACTTC. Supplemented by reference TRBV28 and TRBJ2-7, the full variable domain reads DVKVTQSSRYLVKRTGEKVFLECVQDMDHENMFWYRQDPGLGLRLIYFSYDVKMKEKGDIPEGYSVSREKKERFSLILESASTNQTSMYLCASSPGTTAEQYFGPGTRLTVT.

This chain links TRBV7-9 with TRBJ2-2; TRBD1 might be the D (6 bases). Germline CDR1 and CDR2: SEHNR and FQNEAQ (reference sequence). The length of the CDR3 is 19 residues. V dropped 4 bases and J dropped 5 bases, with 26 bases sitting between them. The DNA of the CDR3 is TGTGCCAGCAGCTCATATTACAGGGCCCTACTTCCGAGAACCGGGGAGCTGTTTTTT. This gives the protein CASSSYYRALLPRTGELFF.

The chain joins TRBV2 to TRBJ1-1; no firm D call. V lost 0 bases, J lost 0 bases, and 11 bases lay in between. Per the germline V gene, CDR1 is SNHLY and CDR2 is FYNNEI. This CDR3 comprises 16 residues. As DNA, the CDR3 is TGTGCCAGCAGTGAAGCTGCATTAACCCTGAACACTGAAGCTTTCTTT. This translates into CASSEAALTLNTEAFF.

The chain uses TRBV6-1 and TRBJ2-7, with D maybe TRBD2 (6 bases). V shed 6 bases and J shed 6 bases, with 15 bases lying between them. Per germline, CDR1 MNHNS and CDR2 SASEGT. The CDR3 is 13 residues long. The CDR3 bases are TGTGCCAGCAGGAGAGGGTTGGAGGGCGAGCAGTACTTC. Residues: CASRRGLEGEQYF.

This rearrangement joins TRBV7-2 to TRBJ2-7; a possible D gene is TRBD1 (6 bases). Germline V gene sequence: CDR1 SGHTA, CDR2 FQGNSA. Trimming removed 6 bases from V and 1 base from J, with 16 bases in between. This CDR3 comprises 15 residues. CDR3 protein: CASRPPGQTSYEQYF. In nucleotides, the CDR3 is TGTGCCAGCAGACCTCCGGGACAAACGTCCTACGAGCAGTACTTC.

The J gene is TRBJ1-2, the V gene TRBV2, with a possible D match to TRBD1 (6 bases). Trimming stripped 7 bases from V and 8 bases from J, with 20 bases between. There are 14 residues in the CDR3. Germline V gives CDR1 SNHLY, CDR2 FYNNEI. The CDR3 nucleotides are TGTGCCAGCATACAGGACAGCCCCCCTTTCGGCTACACCTTC. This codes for CASIQDSPPFGYTF.

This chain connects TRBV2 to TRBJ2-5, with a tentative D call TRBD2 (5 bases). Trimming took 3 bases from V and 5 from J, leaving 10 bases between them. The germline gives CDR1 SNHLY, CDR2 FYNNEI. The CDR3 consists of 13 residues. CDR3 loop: CASSDEGRETQYF. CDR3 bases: TGTGCCAGCAGTGATGAGGGCCGGGAGACCCAGTACTTC. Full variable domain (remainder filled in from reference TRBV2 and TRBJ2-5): EPEVTQTPSHQVTQMGQEVILRCVPISNHLYFYWYRQILGQKVEFLVSFYNNEISEKSEIFDDQFSVERPDGSNFTLKIRSTKLEDSAMYFCASSDEGRETQYFGPGTRLLVL.

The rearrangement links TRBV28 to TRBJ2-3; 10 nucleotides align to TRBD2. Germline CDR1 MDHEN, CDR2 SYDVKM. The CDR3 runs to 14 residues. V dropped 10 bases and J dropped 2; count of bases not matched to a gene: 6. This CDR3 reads CATRTSGDTDTQYF. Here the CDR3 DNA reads TGTGCCACCCGGACTAGCGGAGACACAGATACGCAGTATTTT.

The CDR3 region is CASSLGQGSLFF. The CDR3 nucleotides read TGCGCCAGCAGCTTGGGGCAGGGAAGTCTGTTTTTT. V is TRBV5-1 and J is TRBJ1-4; the D gene is possibly TRBD1 (5 bases). The V and J ends lost 0 bases and 14 bases respectively, with 11 bases between them. The CDR3 covers 12 residues. CDR1 is SGHRS and CDR2 is YFSETQ in the germline V gene.